These 2 T cell receptor beta chains were all obtained from the same sample, sequenced in a study of molecular identifiers for immune sequencing clone quantification. TCRdb reanalysed the PCR reads using MiXCR and keeps one entry per CDR3 protein. The sample consists of more than 550,000 distinct CDR3 sequences, 25% of them appearing once. The sample taken for sequencing was naive CD8+ T cells from blood, with Jurkat cell RNA spiked in. Subset described: FACS-sorted CD8+CD4-CCR7+CD45RA+ naive T cells. The receptors were gathered from a human donor in good health. Some libraries in this study had Jurkat cell RNA spiked in.

This clonotype was observed at least ten times. The chain couples TRBV12-3 or TRBV12-4 to TRBJ1-5; a possible D gene is TRBD1 (5 bases). The ends were cut back, 5 bases at V and 3 bases at J, with 11 bases in the middle. The CDR3 runs 14 residues. The CDR3 coding sequence is TGTGCCAGCAGTCCAAACAGGTACAATCAGCCCCAGCATTTT. Its protein product is CASSPNRYNQPQHF.

This clonotype occurred a few times. The chain joins TRBV28 to TRBJ1-1, with a possible D match to TRBD1 (5 bases). With 3 bases removed from V and 4 bases from J, the gap between germline ends came to 9 bases. CDR3 length: 13 residues. The germline gives CDR1 MDHEN, CDR2 SYDVKM. The CDR3 nucleotides are TGTGCCAGCAGTTTCAGGGTGGGCACTGAAGCTTTCTTT. Translating it yields CASSFRVGTEAFF.